This TCR beta chain was documented in a study of vaccination and CD4 T cells after COVID-19. The V gene's germline CDR1 is SEHNR and CDR2 FQNEAQ (reference sequence). The CDR3 spans 14 residues. V lost 6 bases, J lost 3 bases, and 4 bases stayed unmatched. Stated treatment: roughly 10-day PBMC culture with coronavirus spike peptide pools or control peptides (ViraFEST assay). ViraFEST sequenced TCRs after peptide-pool expansion of antigen-specific T cells. Study results and limitations: Median SARS-CoV-2-reactive clonotype numbers went up from roughly 21 to 40, but not significantly. Looking at convalescent patients, 304 of their 307 vaccine-specific clones were spike mono-reactive.

Sequencing of cultured CD4+ T cell DNA used the Oncomine TCR Beta short-read assay. TCRdb reanalysed the PCR reads using MiXCR and keeps one entry per CDR3 protein. The profile covers around 10,000 distinct CDR3 sequences, with over 45% appearing a single time and about a third taken by the ten largest. In its sample, this clonotype was seen a few times. Its specificity is unknown. The source material was CD4+ T cells from blood, cultured in vitro. The sequence came from a human donor who had recovered from COVID-19. The rearrangement uses TRBV7-9 and TRBJ1-3; 8 positions agree with TRBD1. The CDR3 spells CASRSDRGGNTIYF. The DNA for the CDR3 is TGTGCCAGCAGATCTGACAGGGGTGGAAACACCATATATTTT. Complete variable domain (other parts from reference TRBV7-9 and TRBJ1-3): DTGVSQNPRHKITKRGQNVTFRCDPISEHNRLYWYRQTLGQGPEFLTYFQNEAQLEKSRLLSDRFSAERPKGSFSTLEIQRTEQGDSAMYLCASRSDRGGNTIYFGEGSWLTVV.